The next 14 T cell receptor beta chains were all read from a single sample in a study of follicular helper T cells after annual influenza vaccination. Indicated time point: 2014-2015 season, 7 days after vaccination. TCRdb keeps only in-frame clones here, not all; method: immunoSEQ multiplex PCR. The sample includes fewer than 11,000 clones, about 83% of them seen just once. This specimen consisted of CXCR5- memory CD4+ T cells sorted from blood, obtained 7 days after influenza vaccination. These receptors came from an adult who received the influenza vaccine.

The rearrangement uses TRBV29-1 and TRBJ1-3, with 7 positions matching TRBD1. V was clipped by 6 bases and J by 1 base; unmatched bases: 9. Germline V CDR1 and CDR2: SQVTM, ANQGSEA. CDR3 size: 15 residues. CDR3 in DNA: TGCAGCGTCAGAAAACAGGGGAATTCTGGAAACACCATATATTTT. Its translation: CSVRKQGNSGNTIYF.

CDR3 bases: TGTGCCTGGATTAGGACAGCGCTTAACACTGAAGCTTTCTTT. It translates to CAWIRTALNTEAFF. This chain uses TRBV30 with TRBJ1-1; D is perhaps TRBD1 (6 bases). The ends were cut back, 4 bases at V and 2 bases at J, with 14 bases in the middle. This CDR3 is built from 14 residues. Germline V gene sequence: CDR1 GTSNPN, CDR2 SVGIG (reference sequence).

The chain uses TRBV4-2 and TRBJ2-1; weak D call: TRBD1 (5 bases). Per the germline V gene, CDR1 is LGHNA and CDR2 is YNFKEQ. There are 16 residues in the CDR3. With 0 bases removed from V and 5 bases from J, the gap between germline ends came to 14 bases. The CDR3 region has the DNA TGTGCCAGCAGCCAAGATCTTCCAGGGTACAACAATGAGCAGTTCTTC. Its protein is CASSQDLPGYNNEQFF.

The chain employs TRBV7-6 and TRBJ2-1; D is undetermined. Germline assignment: CDR1 SGHVS and CDR2 FNYEAQ. The V gene lost 1 base and the J gene lost 0 bases, with 7 bases spanning the gap. The CDR3 has 15 amino acids. CDR3 protein: CASSLVTSSYNEQFF. In DNA form, the CDR3 reads TGTGCCAGCAGCTTAGTCACGAGCTCCTACAATGAGCAGTTCTTC.

The chain combines TRBV9 with TRBJ2-5; either TRBD1 or TRBD2 may supply D (5 bases each). The germline V gene encodes CDR1 SGDLS and CDR2 YYNGEE. There are 15 residues in the CDR3. The ends were cut back, 0 bases at V and 0 bases at J, with 9 bases in the middle. The CDR3 loop reads CASSVVGTDQETQYF. DNA of the CDR3: TGTGCCAGCAGCGTAGTAGGGACGGACCAAGAGACCCAGTACTTC.

The chain combines TRBV7-6 with TRBJ2-5; TRBD2 matches at 7 bases. In germline, CDR1 is SGHVS, CDR2 FNYEAQ. Germline trimming cut 7 bases from V and 2 bases from J; bases unmatched to any gene: 10. The CDR3 is 15 residues long. Written as DNA, the CDR3 is TGTGCCAGCACCTTGCGCGGGAGTCGTCAAGAGACCCAGTACTTC. Its translation: CASTLRGSRQETQYF.

The rearrangement joins TRBV11-2 to TRBJ2-7; D is undetermined. Between the trimmed V and J ends, which lost 2 bases and 5 bases, there was a span of 4 bases. The germline V gene has CDR1 SGHAT and CDR2 FQNNGV. The CDR3 runs 11 residues. CDR3 in amino acids: CASSLRDEQYF. The CDR3 nucleotides read TGTGCCAGCAGCTTAAGGGACGAGCAGTACTTC.

This chain links TRBV19 with TRBJ2-3, with D uncertain. CDR3 length: 14 residues. Germline V gene lookup returns CDR1 LNHDA and CDR2 SQIVND (reference sequence). V was cut by 3 bases and J by 0 bases, with 7 bases left in between. DNA of the CDR3: TGTGCCAGTAGTATTAAGGCCAGCACAGATACGCAGTATTTT. Translation gives CASSIKASTDTQYF.

The chain recombines TRBV19 with TRBJ2-1; 10 bases align to TRBD2. The CDR3 is made up of 15 amino acids. Trimming at V came to 3 bases and at J to 6 bases, leaving 5 bases not matched to a gene. Germline V gene lookup returns CDR1 LNHDA and CDR2 SQIVND (reference sequence). The CDR3 bases are TGTGCCAGTAGTATGGCGGTAGCGGGAGGCAATGAGCAGTTCTTC. This translates into CASSMAVAGGNEQFF.

This chain uses TRBV12-5 with TRBJ2-3; tentative D call: TRBD1 (5 bases). CDR1 is LGHNT and CDR2 is FRNRAP in the germline V gene. The CDR3 sequence is 15 residues long. With 5 bases removed from V and 0 bases from J, the gap between germline ends came to 12 bases. The CDR3 nucleotides are TGTGCTAGTGGTCCTGGAACAGGCAGCACAGATACGCAGTATTTT. As protein: CASGPGTGSTDTQYF.

The chain combines TRBV30 with TRBJ1-1; D gene unclear. V dropped 6 bases and J dropped 0 bases, with 14 bases sitting between them. There are 14 residues in the CDR3. The germline CDR1 and CDR2 sequences are GTSNPN and SVGIG (reference sequence). In nucleotides, the CDR3 is TGTGCCTGCTTCCCGGGGTCCCTGAACACTGAAGCTTTCTTT. It is translated as CACFPGSLNTEAFF. Complete variable domain (other parts from reference TRBV30 and TRBJ1-1): SQTIHQWPATLVQPVGSPLSLECTVEGTSNPNLYWYRQAAGRGLQLLFYSVGIGQISSEVPQNLSASRPQDRQFILSSKKLLLSDSGFYLCACFPGSLNTEAFFGQGTRLTVV.

The CDR3 sequence is CASSPGTSFNEQFF. CDR3 in DNA: TGTGCCAGCAGCCCCGGGACTAGCTTCAATGAGCAGTTCTTC. V and J are TRBV4-2 and TRBJ2-1, with 9 bases matching TRBD2. The CDR3 is 14 residues long. Germline CDR1 LGHNA, CDR2 YNFKEQ. The V and J ends lost 4 bases and 6 bases, in that order; junction bases with no gene match: 4.

This clone has just one count. The V call is TRBV2, the J call TRBJ1-1, with 7 nucleotides matching TRBD1. With 6 bases clipped from V and 1 base from J, the junction kept 2 bases outside the gene matches. The CDR3 length is 13 residues. The germline CDR1 and CDR2 sequences are SNHLY and FYNNEI. For the CDR3, the DNA is TGTGCCAGCAGGGGGGACAGGAACACTGAAGCTTTCTTT. Its translation is CASRGDRNTEAFF.

The chain recombines TRBV4-2 with TRBJ2-6, with TRBD2 matching 9 bases. The length of the CDR3 is 18 residues. V lost 0 bases to trimming and J lost 4 bases; unmatched junction nucleotides: 7. Germline V gives CDR1 LGHNA, CDR2 YNFKEQ. The CDR3 reads CASSQESQRGVGANVLTF. The CDR3 DNA reads as TGTGCCAGCAGCCAAGAATCTCAGCGGGGGGTCGGGGCCAACGTCCTGACTTTC.